This T cell receptor (beta chain) was documented in a study of T-cell reconstitution after alpha-beta-depleted transplantation in children. With regard to this clonotype: A much larger clone differs from this one at a single base, so this may be a read error.

The CDR3 loop spans 15 amino acids. This sample's TCRbeta library carried unique molecular identifier barcodes. TCRdb re-derived calls from the PCR reads in MiXCR, one entry per CDR3 protein. Seen here are roughly 300,000 distinct CDR3 sequences, roughly 12% observed once, and the top ten hold roughly a quarter. Specimen: peripheral blood, collected 180 days after TCRalphabeta/CD19-depleted stem cell transplant. This chain joins TRBV12-3 or TRBV12-4 and TRBJ1-2; D perhaps matches TRBD1 (5 bases). The sequence derives from a male patient aged 2 to 9 who had a stem cell transplant for chronic granulomatous disease, so the T cells may come from the graft donor. The CDR3 protein is CASSFPRPDIYGYPF. The CDR3 DNA reads as TGTGCCAGCAGTTTCCCACGTCCGGACATCTATGGCTACCCCTTC.